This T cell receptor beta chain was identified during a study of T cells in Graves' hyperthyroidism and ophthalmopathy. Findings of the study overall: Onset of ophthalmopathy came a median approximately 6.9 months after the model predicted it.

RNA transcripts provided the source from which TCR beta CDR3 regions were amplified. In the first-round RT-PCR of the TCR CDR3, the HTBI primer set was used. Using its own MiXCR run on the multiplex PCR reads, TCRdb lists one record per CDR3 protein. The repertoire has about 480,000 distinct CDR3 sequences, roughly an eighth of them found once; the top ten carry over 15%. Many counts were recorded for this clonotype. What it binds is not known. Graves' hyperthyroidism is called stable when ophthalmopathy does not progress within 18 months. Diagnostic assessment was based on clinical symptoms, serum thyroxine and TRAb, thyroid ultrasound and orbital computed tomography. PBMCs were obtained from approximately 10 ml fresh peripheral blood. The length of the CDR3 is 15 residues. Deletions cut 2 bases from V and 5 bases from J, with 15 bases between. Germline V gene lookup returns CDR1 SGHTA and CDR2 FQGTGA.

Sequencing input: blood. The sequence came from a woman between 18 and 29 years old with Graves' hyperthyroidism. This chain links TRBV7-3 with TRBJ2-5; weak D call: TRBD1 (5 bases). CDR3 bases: TGTGCCAGCAGCTTACTAGGACACGCCCGGGAGACCCAGTACTTC. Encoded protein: CASSLLGHARETQYF.